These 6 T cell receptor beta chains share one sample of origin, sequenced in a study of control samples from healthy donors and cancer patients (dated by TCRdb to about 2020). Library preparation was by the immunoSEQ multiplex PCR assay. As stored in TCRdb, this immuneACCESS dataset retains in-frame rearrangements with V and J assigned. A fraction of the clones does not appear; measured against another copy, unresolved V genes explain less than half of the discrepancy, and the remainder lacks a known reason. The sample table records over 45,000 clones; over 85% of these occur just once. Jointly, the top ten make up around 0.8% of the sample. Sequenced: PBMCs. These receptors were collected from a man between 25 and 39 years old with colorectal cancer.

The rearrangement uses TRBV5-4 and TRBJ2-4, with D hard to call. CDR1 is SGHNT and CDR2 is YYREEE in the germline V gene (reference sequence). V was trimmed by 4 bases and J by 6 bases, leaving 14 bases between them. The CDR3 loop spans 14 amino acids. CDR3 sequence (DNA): TGTGCCAGCAGCCCCGGACGGAGACTAAACATTCAGTACTTC. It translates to CASSPGRRLNIQYF.

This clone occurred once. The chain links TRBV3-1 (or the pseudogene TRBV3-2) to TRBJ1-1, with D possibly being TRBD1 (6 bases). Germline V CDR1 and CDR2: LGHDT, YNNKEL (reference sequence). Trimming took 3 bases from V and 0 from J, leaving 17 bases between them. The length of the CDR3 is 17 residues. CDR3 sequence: CASSHAGTGLVNTEAFF. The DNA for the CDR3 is TGTGCCAGCAGCCACGCGGGCACAGGGCTCGTGAACACTGAAGCTTTCTTT.

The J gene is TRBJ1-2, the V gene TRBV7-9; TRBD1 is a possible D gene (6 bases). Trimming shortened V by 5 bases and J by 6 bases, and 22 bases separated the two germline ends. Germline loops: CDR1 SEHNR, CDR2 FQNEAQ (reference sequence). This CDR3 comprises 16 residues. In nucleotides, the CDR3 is TGTGCCAGCAGCAGGGGGGGGCTCCCACCTAGGGATGGCTACACCTTC. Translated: CASSRGGLPPRDGYTF.

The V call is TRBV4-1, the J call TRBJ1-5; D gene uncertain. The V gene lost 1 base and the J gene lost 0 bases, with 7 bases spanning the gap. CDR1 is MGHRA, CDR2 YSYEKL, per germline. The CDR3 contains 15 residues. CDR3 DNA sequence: TGCGCCAGCAGCCAAGGACTTTATAGCAATCAGCCCCAGCATTTT. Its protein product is CASSQGLYSNQPQHF.

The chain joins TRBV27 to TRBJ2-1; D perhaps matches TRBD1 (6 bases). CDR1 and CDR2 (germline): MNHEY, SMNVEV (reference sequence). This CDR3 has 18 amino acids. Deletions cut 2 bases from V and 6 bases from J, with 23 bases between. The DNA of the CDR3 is TGTGCCAGCAGTTTAAGGCCAGGGGCATCACCCCTTACCAATGAGCAGTTCTTC. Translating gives CASSLRPGASPLTNEQFF.

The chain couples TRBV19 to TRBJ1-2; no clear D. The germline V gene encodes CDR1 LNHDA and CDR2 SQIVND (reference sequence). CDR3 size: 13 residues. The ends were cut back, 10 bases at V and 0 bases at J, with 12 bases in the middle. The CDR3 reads CATQPGANYGYTF. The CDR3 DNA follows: TGTGCCACCCAGCCCGGGGCTAACTATGGCTACACCTTC.